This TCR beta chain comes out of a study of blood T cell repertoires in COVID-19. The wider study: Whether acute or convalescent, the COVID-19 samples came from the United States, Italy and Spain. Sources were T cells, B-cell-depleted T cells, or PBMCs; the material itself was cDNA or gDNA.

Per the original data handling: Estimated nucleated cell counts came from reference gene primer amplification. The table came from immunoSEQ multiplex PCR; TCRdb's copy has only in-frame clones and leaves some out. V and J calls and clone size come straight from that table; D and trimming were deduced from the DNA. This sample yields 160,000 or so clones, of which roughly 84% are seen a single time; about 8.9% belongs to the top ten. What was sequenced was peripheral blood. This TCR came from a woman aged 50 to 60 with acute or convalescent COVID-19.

CDR3 DNA sequence: TGTGCCAGTAGTATGTTTGCGGGAGTTAAGTTTGGTACAGATACGCAGTATTTT. It is translated as CASSMFAGVKFGTDTQYF. The chain uses TRBV19 and TRBJ2-3, with TRBD2 matching 7 bases. Germline V gene sequence: CDR1 LNHDA, CDR2 SQIVND (reference sequence). This CDR3 spans 18 amino acids. Trimming removed 3 bases from V and 3 bases from J; junction bases left unmatched: 15. The full variable domain, rest sourced from reference TRBV19 and TRBJ2-3, is DGGITQSPKYLFRKEGQNVTLSCEQNLNHDAMYWYRQDPGQGLRLIYYSQIVNDFQKGDIAEGYSVSREKKESFPLTVTSAQKNPTAFYLCASSMFAGVKFGTDTQYFGPGTRLTVL.